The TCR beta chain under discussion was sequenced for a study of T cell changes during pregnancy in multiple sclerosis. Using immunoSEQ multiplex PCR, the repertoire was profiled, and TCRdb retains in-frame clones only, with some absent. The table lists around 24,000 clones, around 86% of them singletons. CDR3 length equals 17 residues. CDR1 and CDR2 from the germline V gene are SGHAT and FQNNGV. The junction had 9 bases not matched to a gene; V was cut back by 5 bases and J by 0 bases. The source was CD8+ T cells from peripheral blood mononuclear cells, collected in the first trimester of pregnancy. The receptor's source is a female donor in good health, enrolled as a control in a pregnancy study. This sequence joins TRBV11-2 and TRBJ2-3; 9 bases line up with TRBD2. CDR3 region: CASSPRWRGGSTDTQYF. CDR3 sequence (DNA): TGTGCCAGCAGCCCCCGCTGGCGGGGGGGCAGCACAGATACGCAGTATTTT. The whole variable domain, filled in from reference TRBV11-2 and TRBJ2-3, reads EAGVAQSPRYKIIEKRQSVAFWCNPISGHATLYWYQQILGQGPKLLIQFQNNGVVDDSQLPKDRFSAERLKGVDSTLKIQPAKLEDSAVYLCASSPRWRGGSTDTQYFGPGTRLTVL.